Listed here are 27 T cell receptor delta chains from one sample, sequenced in a study of gamma-delta T cells after stem cell transplantation (dated by TCRdb to between 2015 and 2016). The receptor library was made with RT-PCR. TCRdb names Illumina MiSeq as the instrument used. Clones were re-identified by TCRdb from the public reads with CATT, and rows with the same DNA were merged. For this sample there are around 880 delta-chain clones; under 25% appear just once. Of the sample, more than 20% is held by the ten largest clones. Sequences were obtained from gamma-delta T cells. The receptor source for this set is a human donor. It is not recorded whose cells these are; they may come from a transplant donor.

This clone is categorized as large. This sequence joins TRDV2 and TRDJ1, with 7 positions matching TRDD3. The junction had 13 bases not matched to a gene; V was cut back by 2 bases and J by 2 bases. Germline CDR1 and CDR2: GEAIGNYY and EKD. CDR3 length: 17 residues. For the CDR3, the DNA is TGTGCCTGTGACAAGGTAGACTCGTGGGGGAAAACCGATAAACTCATCTTT. Protein sequence: CACDKVDSWGKTDKLIF.

This chain links TRDV2 with TRDJ1, with 9 positions matching TRDD3. The CDR3 covers 19 residues. V shed 3 bases, J shed 0 bases, and the junction held 16 bases outside the gene matches. The V gene's germline CDR1 is GEAIGNYY and CDR2 EKD. CDR3 sequence (DNA): TGTGCCTGTGACTCTATACAATCCTGGCTGGGGGATGACACCGATAAACTCATCTTT. Translated, it gives CACDSIQSWLGDDTDKLIF.

This clone was observed a handful of times. Since a far larger clone is one base different, this is likely a read error. The genes are TRDV2 and TRDJ1; D perhaps matches TRDD2 (5 bases). Germline V gene data show CDR1 as GEAIGNYY and CDR2 as EKD. Trimming removed 7 bases from V and 0 bases from J, with 17 bases in between. CDR3 length equals 15 residues. This CDR3 is CAWDALLKYTDKLIF. The DNA for the CDR3 is TGTGCCTGGGACGCCCTACTAAAATACACCGATAAACTCATCTTT.

Notes on this clone: A far larger clone is one nucleotide away, so this likely arose from a read error. Other DNA sequences from this sample encode an identical CDR3 as well. The V call is TRDV2, the J call TRDJ1; the D gene could be TRDD2 or TRDD3 (8 bases each). CDR3 size: 23 residues. Germline CDR1 is GEAIGNYY and CDR2 is EKD. V was shortened by 0 bases and J by 1 base, with 35 bases between the two germline ends. The CDR3 reads CACDTAGFLRTSTGGYVTDKLIF. The CDR3 nucleotides read TGTGCCTGTGACACCGCGGGCTTCCTACGAACAAGTACTGGGGGGTACGTCACCGATAAACTCATCTTT.

This clone was counted a few times. A read error is the likely source, as a far larger clone sits one nucleotide away. Other DNA sequences in this sample translate to the same CDR3. This chain links TRDV2 with TRDJ1; 12 nucleotides agree with TRDD3. The V and J ends lost 7 bases and 0 bases, in that order; junction bases with no gene match: 8. Germline CDR1 reads GEAIGNYY; CDR2 reads EKD. This CDR3 has 16 residues. The CDR3 here is CACDSLGDTNTDKLIF. CDR3 nucleotide sequence: TGTGCCTGCGACTCACTGGGGGATACCAACACCGATAAACTCATCTTT.

Remarks on this clone: It differs at one base from a far larger clone, so likely a read error. The chain recombines TRDV2 with TRDJ2, with TRDD3 identical over 12 bases. The germline V gene has CDR1 GEAIGNYY and CDR2 EKD. The CDR3 consists of 19 residues. The CDR3 is CACDPITGGYSALTVQLFF. The CDR3 region has the DNA TGTGCCTGTGACCCGATCACTGGGGGATACTCAGCTTTGACAGTACAACTCTTCTTT.

Details on this clone: A far larger clone is just one base off, so this is likely a read error. This chain links TRDV2 with TRDJ3; 9 bases match TRDD3. This CDR3 spans 21 amino acids. Germline CDR1 is GEAIGNYY and CDR2 is EKD. The chain's CDR3 is CACDQLGDKVERSWGTRQMFF. The CDR3 DNA is TGTGCCTGTGACCAGTTGGGGGATAAGGTGGAGCGGTCCTGGGGCACCCGACAGATGTTTTTC.

There are a few counts of this clone. TCRdb lists the protein of a much larger clone for this DNA, which differs at residue 6, so this is likely a read error; the protein given here is translated from the DNA itself. The rearrangement links TRDV2 to TRDJ1; 8 bases are a match to TRDD3. V trimming: 0 bases; J trimming: 1 base; junction bases outside the gene matches: 18. The CDR3 consists of 20 residues. Germline V gene lookup returns CDR1 GEAIGNYY and CDR2 EKD. CDR3 protein: CACDTAAGWGTPGRTDKLIF. The CDR3 nucleotides are TGTGCCTGTGACACCGCCGCGGGCTGGGGGACCCCGGGGCGCACCGATAAACTCATCTTT.

By its share, this clone is large. Other DNA sequences in the sample encode the same CDR3. V gene TRDV2 combines with J gene TRDJ1; D is uncertain. Trimming left V 3 bases short and J 1 base short, with 8 bases between. The germline CDR1 and CDR2 sequences are GEAIGNYY and EKD. This CDR3 has 13 residues. As DNA, the CDR3 is TGTGCCTGTGACCCGATATCCACCGATAAACTCATCTTT. This gives the protein CACDPISTDKLIF.

About this clone itself: Germline and junction disagree at one end, which may indicate a read error. The V gene is TRDV2, the J gene TRDJ3; 9 bases line up with TRDD3. The germline V gene has CDR1 GEAIGNYY and CDR2 EKD. The CDR3 is 23 residues long. The CDR3 nucleotides read TGTGCCTGTGACGCCCTCACTAGTACTGGGGGAGACCGCGCTTCCTGGGGCACCCGACAGATGTTTTTC. Its protein product is CACDALTSTGGDRASWGTRQMFF.

By proportion, this clone is large. The chain carries TRDV2 and TRDJ1; 9 bases are shared with TRDD3. CDR1 and CDR2 from the germline V gene are GEAIGNYY and EKD. CDR3 length: 18 residues. Trimming removed 1 base from V and 2 bases from J; junction bases left unmatched: 13. CDR3 sequence reads: CACDTLGTKLGETDKLIF. The CDR3 region has the DNA TGTGCCTGTGACACACTAGGAACAAAACTGGGGGAGACCGATAAACTCATCTTT.

This clone was detected a few times. A single base is all that separates this from a far larger clone, so a read error is likely. The rearrangement uses TRDV2 and TRDJ3, with 10 bases fitting TRDD3. The CDR3 covers 22 residues. Germline CDR1 GEAIGNYY, CDR2 EKD. Here the CDR3 reads CACGTLSGLGDKENWDTRQMFF. DNA for the CDR3: TGTGCCTGTGGCACCCTAAGTGGTCTGGGGGATAAAGAAAACTGGGACACCCGACAGATGTTTTTC.

Concerning this clone: A single base is all that separates this from a far larger clone, so a read error is likely. The V call is TRDV2, the J call TRDJ1; 9 bases align to TRDD3. CDR3 size: 26 residues. CDR1 is GEAIGNYY, CDR2 EKD, per germline. The junction had 35 bases not matched to a gene; V was cut back by 1 base and J by 0 bases. CDR3: CACDTLPEASSVGSGGYVRYTDKLIF. CDR3 DNA: TGTGCCTGTGACACACTGCCGGAGGCCTCCTCAGTTGGTAGTGGGGGATATGTACGGTACACCGATAAACTCATCTTT.

About this clone itself: A far larger clone is just one base off, so this is likely a read error. This rearrangement joins TRDV2 to TRDJ3, with 12 bases lining up with TRDD3. The CDR3 covers 21 residues. From germline, CDR1 is GEAIGNYY and CDR2 EKD. The CDR3: CACDTISTGGYSSRDTRQMFF. The DNA of the CDR3 is TGTGCCTGTGACACTATCAGTACTGGGGGATACAGCTCCCGGGACACCCGACAGATGTTTTTC.

On this clone: One base separates it from a far larger clone, so it is likely a read error. This chain connects TRDV2 to TRDJ1; 13 nucleotides line up with TRDD3. Germline-derived CDR1 and CDR2 are GEAIGNYY and EKD. V shed 1 base and J 3 bases; nucleotides not matched to a gene: 28. The CDR3 runs 24 residues. CDR3 in amino acids: CACDTVPTGGYGRGTTRYADKLIF. In DNA form, the CDR3 reads TGTGCCTGTGACACGGTCCCAACTGGGGGATACGGTCGAGGAACCACGCGATACGCCGATAAACTCATCTTT.

This clone was detected a few times. A read error likely explains this, since a far larger clone differs by one base. Other nucleotide sequences from this sample produce the same CDR3. This sequence joins TRDV2 and TRDJ1; tentative D call: TRDD3 (6 bases). V was shortened by 3 bases and J by 0 bases, with 22 bases between the two germline ends. Germline values: CDR1 GEAIGNYY, CDR2 EKD. The length of the CDR3 is 18 residues. The chain's CDR3 is CACDPLGPAWGYTDKLIF. Written as DNA, the CDR3 is TGTGCCTGTGACCCTCTGGGGCCGGCCTGGGGTTACACCGATAAACTCATCTTT.

This clone was observed a handful of times. With a far larger clone one base away, a read error is the likely cause. V and J are TRDV2 and TRDJ1; D may be TRDD2 (5 bases). Germline V gives CDR1 GEAIGNYY, CDR2 EKD. Trimming stripped 5 bases from V and 0 bases from J, with 15 bases between. The CDR3 has 15 residues. The CDR3 DNA is TGTGCCTGTGGCGCCCTACTAAAATACACCGATAAACTCATCTTT. This codes for CACGALLKYTDKLIF.

This clone came up once. This probably arose from a read error, given a far larger clone one base away. The chain couples TRDV2 to TRDJ3, with 13 nucleotides matching TRDD3. Germline values: CDR1 GEAIGNYY, CDR2 EKD. With 5 bases clipped from V and 0 bases from J, the junction kept 21 bases outside the gene matches. The CDR3 totals 24 residues. The DNA of the CDR3 is TGTGCCTGTGGCCAAGTAGCTTCTCCCACTGGGGGATACGAGGGCTCCTGGGACACCCGACAGATGTTTTTC. Its protein product is CACGQVASPTGGYEGSWDTRQMFF.

This clone has only a few counts. TCRdb assigns this DNA the protein of a much larger clone, which departs from its translation at residue 4; this likely reflects a read error, and the protein shown comes from translating the DNA. The chain joins TRDV2 to TRDJ1; TRDD3 might be the D (6 bases). CDR1 GEAIGNYY and CDR2 EKD come from the germline V gene. Trimming took off 5 bases at V and 0 bases at J, with 18 bases between the two ends. This CDR3 contains 16 residues. This chain's CDR3 is CACGSMEGGNTDKLIF. The CDR3 nucleotides read TGTGCCTGTGGCTCGATGGAGGGGGGGAACACCGATAAACTCATCTTT.

On this clone: The TCRdb record carries a much larger clone's protein, which differs from this DNA's translation at residue 13; a read error is the likely cause, and the protein listed here is the DNA translation. CDR3 residues: CACDKVWGDNPRPWDTRQMFF. The CDR3 nucleotides are TGTGCCTGTGACAAGGTCTGGGGGGATAATCCCCGCCCCTGGGACACCCGACAGATGTTTTTC. The chain has TRDV2 and TRDJ3; the match to TRDD3 covers 8 bases. V trimming: 2 bases; J trimming: 2 bases; junction bases outside the gene matches: 16. The CDR3 has 21 amino acids. CDR1 is GEAIGNYY and CDR2 is EKD in the germline V gene.

This clone is large by share. This sample also contains other DNA sequences that code for the same CDR3. This chain links TRDV2 with TRDJ1, with 9 bases matching TRDD3. With V trimmed by 3 bases and J by 4 bases, 14 bases remained unmatched. The germline V gene has CDR1 GEAIGNYY and CDR2 EKD. The CDR3 sequence is 17 residues long. This CDR3 reads CACDFVLGETLGDKLIF. The CDR3 nucleotides read TGTGCCTGTGACTTCGTACTGGGGGAGACCCTTGGCGATAAACTCATCTTT.

A word on this clone: A read error is likely here: a far larger clone is one base away. V and J are TRDV2 and TRDJ1; 13 nucleotides align to TRDD3. The germline gives CDR1 GEAIGNYY, CDR2 EKD. The CDR3 has 23 residues. V gave up 0 bases and J gave up 1 base; unmatched junction bases: 22. CDR3 protein: CACDTADFLRTSTGGYVTDKLIF. In DNA, the CDR3 is TGTGCCTGTGACACCGCGGACTTCCTACGAACAAGTACTGGGGGATACGTCACCGATAAACTCATCTTT.

This clone has just a few counts. It differs at one base from a far larger clone, so likely a read error. The chain uses TRDV2 and TRDJ3; 8 nucleotides agree with TRDD3. Germline CDR1 reads GEAIGNYY; CDR2 reads EKD. The CDR3 is made up of 19 amino acids. In DNA form, the CDR3 reads TGTGCCCGTGATCCCCTACTGGGGGTTAGCTCCTGGGACACCCGACAGATGTTTTTC. It is translated as CARDPLLGVSSWDTRQMFF.

This clone is classed as large. The sample holds other DNA sequences that translate to the same CDR3. This chain connects TRDV2 to TRDJ3; 9 bases are shared with TRDD3. CDR1 and CDR2 from the germline V gene are GEAIGNYY and EKD. This CDR3 spans 24 amino acids. V lost 0 bases, J lost 0 bases, and 20 bases stayed unmatched. The CDR3 nucleotides read TGTGCCTGTGACACCGTCAGCCAAGTCAGTACTGGGGGAACCCTCTCCTGGGACACCCGACAGATGTTTTTC. This translates into CACDTVSQVSTGGTLSWDTRQMFF.

The DNA for the CDR3 is TGTGCCTGTGACAAGGTCTGGGGGGATTATCCTGATAAACTCATCTTT. It encodes CACDKVWGDYPDKLIF. V and J are TRDV2 and TRDJ1; the match to TRDD3 covers 7 bases. The length of the CDR3 is 16 residues. V was pared by 2 bases and J by 5 bases, with 13 bases of the junction left unmatched. CDR1 is GEAIGNYY and CDR2 is EKD in the germline V gene.

By its share, this clone is large. The gene calls are TRDV2 and TRDJ1; 13 nucleotides line up with TRDD3. The length of the CDR3 is 17 residues. Germline trimming cut 4 bases from V and 0 bases from J; bases unmatched to any gene: 7. Germline assignment: CDR1 GEAIGNYY and CDR2 EKD. The CDR3 coding sequence is TGTGCCTGTGATGTACTGGGGGATACGGCGTACACCGATAAACTCATCTTT. Its protein product is CACDVLGDTAYTDKLIF.

This clone is classed as large. The chain is built from TRDV2 and TRDJ1, with 11 bases matching TRDD3. Trimming cost V 1 base and J 0 bases; bases outside gene matches: 12. The germline V gene encodes CDR1 GEAIGNYY and CDR2 EKD. This CDR3 is built from 19 residues. CDR3 in DNA: TGTGCCTGTGACACTGTTGGACTGGGGGATAACGGGTACACCGATAAACTCATCTTT. Amino acids: CACDTVGLGDNGYTDKLIF.